This T cell receptor (beta chain) comes out of a study of blood T cell repertoires in COVID-19. Background on the study: PBMCs, B-cell-depleted T cells, or T cells provided the cDNA or gDNA that made up the material.

TCRdb's copy holds only in-frame clones and misses some; the assay was immunoSEQ multiplex PCR. The repertoire includes a few hundred thousand clones, more than 75% of them detected once, and 3% to 3.5% sits in the top ten. The CDR3 totals 16 residues. The V gene lost 1 base and the J gene lost 1 base, with 11 bases spanning the gap. The germline gives CDR1 SGHRS, CDR2 YFSETQ. The specimen sequenced was peripheral blood. The chain recombines TRBV5-1 with TRBJ2-2; D unresolved. This receptor was obtained from a man aged 55 to 70 with acute or convalescent COVID-19. CDR3 sequence (DNA): TGCGCCAGCAGCTTGTTGGAGCGTGGGAACACCGGGGAGCTGTTTTTT. Its translation is CASSLLERGNTGELFF.